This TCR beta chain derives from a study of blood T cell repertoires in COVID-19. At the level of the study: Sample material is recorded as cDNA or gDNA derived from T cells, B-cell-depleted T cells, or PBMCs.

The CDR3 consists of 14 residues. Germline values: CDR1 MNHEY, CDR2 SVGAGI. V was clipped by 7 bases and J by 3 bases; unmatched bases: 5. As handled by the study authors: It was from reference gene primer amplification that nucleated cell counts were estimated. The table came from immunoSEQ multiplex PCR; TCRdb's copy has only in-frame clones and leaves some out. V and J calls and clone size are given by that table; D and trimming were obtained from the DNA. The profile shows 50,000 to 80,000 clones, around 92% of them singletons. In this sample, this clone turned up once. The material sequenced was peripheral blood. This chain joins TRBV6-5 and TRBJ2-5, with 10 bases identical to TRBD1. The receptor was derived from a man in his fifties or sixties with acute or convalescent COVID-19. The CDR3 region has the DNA TGTGCCAGCAAGTCGACAGGGGGCAAAGAGACCCAGTACTTC. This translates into CASKSTGGKETQYF.